The 22 T cell receptor beta chains presented below share a single source sample, sequenced in a study of identical twins. Each CDR3 protein is one row after TCRdb ran MiXCR on the 5' RACE reads. In the table there are around 530,000 distinct CDR3 sequences, about 15% of which are singletons. These same data were also listed under a study on yellow fever vaccine responses in identical twins.

The material sequenced was CD4+ T cells sorted from blood. These receptors all come from a woman aged 18-29 years in good health.

This chain connects TRBV7-2 to TRBJ2-7, with TRBD2 matching over 8 bases. The V gene's germline CDR1 is SGHTA and CDR2 FQGNSA. CDR3 length equals 17 residues. Germline trimming cut 4 bases from V and 4 bases from J; bases unmatched to any gene: 15. CDR3: CASSSPGGLGGVYEQYF. The CDR3 nucleotides are TGTGCCAGCAGCTCCCCCGGGGGCCTCGGGGGGGTTTACGAGCAGTACTTC.

This sequence joins TRBV6-1 and TRBJ1-5, with a possible D match to TRBD1 (5 bases). The CDR3 is made up of 16 amino acids. V lost 6 bases and J 2 bases, leaving 17 bases between the germline ends. The V gene's germline CDR1 is MNHNS and CDR2 SASEGT. CDR3 sequence (DNA): TGTGCCAGCAGATTGACAGTCTATAGCGGCAATCAGCCCCAGCATTTT. Translation: CASRLTVYSGNQPQHF.

This clonotype has more than one count but fewer than ten. J is TRBJ2-5 and V is TRBV3-1; 12 positions match TRBD2. CDR1 is LGHDT, CDR2 YNNKEL, per germline (reference sequence). This CDR3 region has 16 residues. After removal of 6 bases from V and 1 base from J, the junction contained 6 bases not matched to a gene. The CDR3 sequence: CASRQTSGGLQETQYF. Written as DNA, the CDR3 is TGTGCCAGCAGACAGACTAGCGGGGGACTCCAAGAGACCCAGTACTTC.

The V and J genes are TRBV21-1 and TRBJ2-1; no DNA check was done on the table's D call, TRBD2. TRBV21-1 represents a pseudogene. CDR3 size: 20 residues. The CDR3 protein is CASSYPGTSGPLRSYNEQFF. The CDR3 DNA is TGTGCCAGCAGCTACCCCGGGACTAGCGGGCCCCTCCGGTCCTACAATGAGCAGTTCTTC.

This clonotype turned up a few times. The chain joins TRBV10-3 to TRBJ1-2; possible D gene TRBD1, 5 bases. From germline, CDR1 is ENHRY and CDR2 SYGVKD. The CDR3 has 14 amino acids. Trimming took 5 bases from V and 8 from J, leaving 18 bases between them. In nucleotides, the CDR3 is TGTGCCATCAGTTTACAGGAGTGGATAGAAGGCTACACCTTC. This gives the protein CAISLQEWIEGYTF.

This clonotype was seen more than once but under ten times. The chain employs TRBV6-5 and TRBJ2-5; TRBD2 matches 10 bases. The V segment lost 2 bases and the J segment 0 bases; nucleotides outside the gene matches: 6. CDR1 and CDR2 (germline): MNHEY, SVGAGI. This CDR3 region has 17 residues. The CDR3 nucleotides are TGTGCCAGCAGTTACGGTTTAGCGGGAGGAAACCAAGAGACCCAGTACTTC. It encodes CASSYGLAGGNQETQYF.

This clonotype showed up just a few times. The J gene is TRBJ2-6, the V gene TRBV20-1; no clear D. Trimming removed 5 bases from V and 0 bases from J, with 11 bases in between. This CDR3 spans 15 amino acids. Germline V gene data show CDR1 as DFQATT and CDR2 as SNEGSKA (reference sequence). CDR3 nucleotide sequence: TGCAGTGCTCCAACCGGGTCCTCTGGGGCCAACGTCCTGACTTTC. Protein sequence: CSAPTGSSGANVLTF.

The chain combines TRBV6-5 with TRBJ2-4; 7 bases match TRBD1. V dropped 2 bases and J dropped 1; count of bases not matched to a gene: 5. The CDR3 extends over 16 amino acids. The germline V gene encodes CDR1 MNHEY and CDR2 SVGAGI. In DNA form, the CDR3 reads TGTGCCAGCAGTTACGAGGGGGCGCGGGCCAAAAACATTCAGTACTTC. Encoded protein: CASSYEGARAKNIQYF.

J is TRBJ2-1 and V is TRBV12-3 or TRBV12-4; D gene ambiguous. This CDR3 contains 11 residues. V shed 10 bases and J shed 4 bases, with 8 bases lying between them. CDR3 DNA: TGTGCCACTCGGCAGTACAATGAGCAGTTCTTC. Translated: CATRQYNEQFF.

The chain recombines TRBV3-1 with TRBJ2-1; 8 bases match TRBD2. This CDR3 is 17 amino acids long. The V segment lost 0 bases and the J segment 3 bases; nucleotides outside the gene matches: 7. CDR1 and CDR2 from the germline V gene are LGHDT and YNNKEL (reference sequence). CDR3 in DNA: TGTGCCAGCAGCCAAGATTTCACGGGAGGGATCTACAATGAGCAGTTCTTC. Translation gives CASSQDFTGGIYNEQFF.

This clonotype was seen a handful of times. This chain connects TRBV5-1 to TRBJ1-5; D call uncertain. The V end was cut by 4 bases, the J end by 4 bases, with 12 bases between. The CDR3 extends over 14 amino acids. Germline V CDR1 and CDR2: SGHRS, YFSETQ. The CDR3 region has the DNA TGCGCCAGCAGCCCCGGGAACCAGAATCAGCCCCAGCATTTT. Residues: CASSPGNQNQPQHF.

This clonotype was counted many times. The chain combines TRBV10-3 with TRBJ2-1, with TRBD1 matching 7 bases. CDR3 length: 15 amino acids. J lost 6 bases, V lost 0 bases, and 5 bases had no gene match. CDR1 ENHRY and CDR2 SYGVKD come from the germline V gene. DNA for the CDR3: TGTGCCATCAGTGAGTCGACAGGGAAGCCCAATGAGCAGTTCTTC. This encodes CAISESTGKPNEQFF.

The CDR3 loop is CASSPQQNSGGLSGYTF. The CDR3 bases are TGCGCCAGCAGCCCTCAACAAAATTCAGGGGGCCTATCTGGCTACACCTTC. This chain uses TRBV4-1 with TRBJ1-2; TRBD1 aligns across 8 bases. CDR3 length: 17 residues. J lost 7 bases, V lost 4 bases, and 17 bases had no gene match. Germline V gene lookup returns CDR1 MGHRA and CDR2 YSYEKL.

The sample holds many counts of this clonotype. This chain joins TRBV29-1 and TRBJ2-3, with TRBD1 matching over 10 bases. V lost 6 bases and J lost 5; bases outside the gene matches: 5. The germline V gene has CDR1 SQVTM and CDR2 ANQGSEA. The CDR3 contains 13 residues. CDR3 DNA: TGCAGCGTACCGGGACAGGGGAGAGATACGCAGTATTTT. Translated: CSVPGQGRDTQYF.

V usage is TRBV24-1 and J usage is TRBJ2-5, with TRBD1 matching over 9 bases. From germline, CDR1 is KGHDR and CDR2 SFDVKD. V was clipped by 2 bases and J by 4 bases; unmatched bases: 10. CDR3 length: 17 amino acids. CDR3 protein: CATSDSWTGELRETQYF. CDR3 DNA sequence: TGTGCCACCAGTGATTCCTGGACAGGGGAGTTGAGAGAGACCCAGTACTTC.

The genes are TRBV29-1 and TRBJ1-2; 9 nucleotides agree with TRBD1. Unmatched junction bases numbered 5, after V lost 6 bases and J lost 3 bases. The CDR3 has 13 amino acids. Germline V CDR1 and CDR2: SQVTM, ANQGSEA. DNA for the CDR3: TGCAGCGTCCGGACAGGGGTGTACTATGGCTACACCTTC. This gives the protein CSVRTGVYYGYTF.

The chain combines TRBV16 with TRBJ2-5; no firm D call. The CDR3 has 14 amino acids. The V end lost 2 bases, the J end lost 2 bases, and 9 bases lay between the germline ends. Germline V gives CDR1 KGHSY, CDR2 FQNENV. Here the CDR3 reads CASSQLARQETQYF. CDR3 in DNA: TGTGCCAGCAGCCAACTTGCTCGGCAAGAGACCCAGTACTTC.

The rearrangement uses TRBV20-1 and TRBJ2-1, with 7 bases lining up with TRBD2. The CDR3 length is 15 residues. With V trimmed by 7 bases and J by 5 bases, 14 bases remained unmatched. Germline V gives CDR1 DFQATT, CDR2 SNEGSKA (reference sequence). CDR3 nucleotides: TGCAGTGTTAAGATCCCAGCGGGATGGGACAATGAGCAGTTCTTC. As protein: CSVKIPAGWDNEQFF.

There are a few counts of this clonotype. The chain recombines TRBV20-1 with TRBJ2-1; D is perhaps TRBD1 or TRBD2 (6 bases each). The CDR3 length is 15 residues. The germline V and J ends were trimmed by 1 base and 3 bases, with 13 bases remaining between them. The germline V gene has CDR1 DFQATT and CDR2 SNEGSKA (reference sequence). The CDR3 spells CSARAGGLFYNEQFF. The CDR3, as DNA: TGCAGTGCTAGAGCCGGGGGCCTCTTCTACAATGAGCAGTTCTTC.

This clonotype appeared a few times. This rearrangement joins TRBV27 to TRBJ1-1; the D is unclear. Germline CDR1 and CDR2: MNHEY and SMNVEV (reference sequence). V dropped 0 bases and J dropped 4 bases, with 12 bases sitting between them. The CDR3 has 15 amino acids. CDR3 DNA: TGTGCCAGCAGTTTATCCACAGTCCGGGGCACTGAAGCTTTCTTT. It specifies CASSLSTVRGTEAFF.

This clonotype was picked up a small number of times. The J gene is TRBJ2-1, the V gene TRBV15; TRBD2 agrees at 9 bases. Germline V lookup: CDR1 LNHNV, CDR2 YYDKDF (reference sequence). Trimming cost V 0 bases and J 1 base; bases outside gene matches: 4. The CDR3 loop spans 17 amino acids. Here the CDR3 reads CATSRDIAGGSYNEQFF. CDR3 coding DNA: TGTGCCACCAGCAGAGATATTGCGGGGGGGTCCTACAATGAGCAGTTCTTC. The complete variable domain, with remaining parts taken from reference TRBV15 and TRBJ2-1, reads DAMVIQNPRYQVTQFGKPVTLSCSQTLNHNVMYWYQQKSSQAPKLLFHYYDKDFNNEADTPDNFQSRRPNTSFCFLDIRSPGLGDTAMYLCATSRDIAGGSYNEQFFGPGTRLTVL.

In nucleotides, the CDR3 is TGTGCCGGGGGGCCCTCCAGCTCCTACAATGAGCAGTTCTTC. Protein: CAGGPSSSYNEQFF. The rearrangement links TRBV7-9 to TRBJ2-1; D is tentatively TRBD1 or TRBD2 (6 bases each). CDR3 size: 14 residues. With 11 bases removed from V and 0 bases from J, the gap between germline ends came to 14 bases. In germline, CDR1 is SEHNR, CDR2 FQNEAQ (reference sequence).